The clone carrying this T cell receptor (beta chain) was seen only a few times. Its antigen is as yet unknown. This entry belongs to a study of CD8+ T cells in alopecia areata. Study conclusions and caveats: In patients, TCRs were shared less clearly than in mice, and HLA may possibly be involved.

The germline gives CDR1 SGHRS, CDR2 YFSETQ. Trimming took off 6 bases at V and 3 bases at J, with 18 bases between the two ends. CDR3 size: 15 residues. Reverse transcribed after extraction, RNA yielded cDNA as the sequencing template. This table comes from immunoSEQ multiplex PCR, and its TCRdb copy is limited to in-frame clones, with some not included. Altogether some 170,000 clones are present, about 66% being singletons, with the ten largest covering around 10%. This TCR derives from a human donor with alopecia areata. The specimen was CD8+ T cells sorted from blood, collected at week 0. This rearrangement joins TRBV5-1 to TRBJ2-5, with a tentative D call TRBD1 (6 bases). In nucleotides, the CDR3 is TGCGCCAGCAAGGGACACTCATCGAACAAAGAGACCCAGTACTTC. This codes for CASKGHSSNKETQYF.